This T cell receptor (beta chain) was sequenced in a study of blood T cells in healthy people across ages. Study information: When template switching was applied, about one barcoded beta molecule was captured per two T cells. Study outcomes and limitations: A conclusive naive versus antigen-experienced comparison was prevented by the unsorted PBMCs.

Germline V gene sequence: CDR1 DFQATT, CDR2 SNEGSKA (reference sequence). This CDR3 has 14 residues. This clonotype showed up just once. Its cognate antigen is unknown. Using a J-beta primer mix together with a sample-barcoded 5' primer, a second PCR was run for roughly 6 to 11 cycles. Each TCR beta cDNA got a 12-nucleotide random molecular identifier. Each CDR3 protein is one row after TCRdb ran MiXCR on the 5' RACE reads. The sample yields over 1,300,000 distinct CDR3 sequences, approximately 63% seen once. Sequenced input: blood. This TCR was sampled from a man between 18 and 29 years old in good health. The rearrangement joins TRBV20-1 to TRBJ2-4; the D gene is possibly TRBD1 (6 bases). The tail of the sequence fits TRBJ2-7 better, so the J call may be wrong. CDR3 sequence: CSANPGGRGNEQYF. In nucleotides, the CDR3 is TGCAGTGCTAATCCAGGTGGCAGGGGCAACGAGCAGTACTTC.